By share, the clone carrying this T cell receptor beta chain counts as medium-sized. Treg sorting used a CD4+CD25+CD127-/low gate. Constant-region reverse primers amplified full-length variable regions, followed by semi-nested Nested Universal Primer A PCR. TCRdb called the 5' RACE reads again in MiXCR, with one record for every CDR3 protein. There are about 11,000 distinct CDR3 sequences in the sample; approximately 26% occur only once, and approximately 3% lies in the top ten. In germline, CDR1 is MNHEY, CDR2 SVGAGI. V shed 2 bases, J shed 3 bases, and the junction held 6 bases outside the gene matches. The CDR3 length is 18 residues.

The chain has TRBV6-5 and TRBJ2-1, with 14 nucleotides matching TRBD2. Input material: Tregs sorted from a lymph node. The receptor comes from a female donor with breast cancer. DNA of the CDR3: TGTGCCAGCAGTTACGAGACTAGCGGGAGGGGTTTCTACAATGAGCAGTTCTTC. It encodes CASSYETSGRGFYNEQFF.